The clone carrying this T cell receptor beta chain was recorded a few times. No antigen is known for it. This CDR3 is built from 17 residues. V was shortened by 2 bases and J by 3 bases, with 17 bases between the two germline ends. CDR1 is KGHSH and CDR2 is LQKENI in the germline V gene. This entry belongs to a study of beta chain features in type 1 diabetes. Points from the study as a whole: Cells expressing TCR highly could be over-represented by cDNA sequencing. Researchers report that Type 1 diabetes patients had moderately but significantly shorter TCRB CDR3s across all four CD4+ subsets. Naive, central memory and Treg TCRB repertoires seemed to resemble each other more closely in patients than they did in healthy donors.

Every bit of the isolated RNA underwent reverse transcription, so sequencing read expressed TCRB transcripts. TCRdb keeps only in-frame clones here, not all; method: immunoSEQ multiplex PCR. This sample has some 350,000 clones; 13% occur once, and the top ten carry about 0.015%. The sequence was obtained from a young woman with type 1 diabetes. The rearrangement links TRBV18 to TRBJ1-5; possibly TRBD1 for D (5 bases). The specimen was naive CD4+ T cells from blood. The CDR3 region has the DNA TGTGCCAGCTCACCAGGTCGGCGGGGTGGGACCAATCAGCCCCAGCATTTT. As protein: CASSPGRRGGTNQPQHF.